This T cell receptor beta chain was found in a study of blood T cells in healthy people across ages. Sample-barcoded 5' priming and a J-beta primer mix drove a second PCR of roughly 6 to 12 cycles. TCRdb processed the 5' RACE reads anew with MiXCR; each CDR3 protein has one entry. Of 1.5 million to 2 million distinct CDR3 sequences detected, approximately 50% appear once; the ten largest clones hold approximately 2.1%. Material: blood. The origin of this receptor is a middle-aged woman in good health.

The CDR3 reads CASSLPSRGNIQYF. The CDR3 bases are TGTGCCAGCAGTTTACCCAGTAGGGGAAACATTCAGTACTTC. This sequence joins TRBV28 and TRBJ2-4; weak D call: TRBD1 (5 bases). Deletions cut 2 bases from V and 6 bases from J, with 11 bases between. The CDR3 extends over 14 amino acids. Germline-derived CDR1 and CDR2 are MDHEN and SYDVKM.